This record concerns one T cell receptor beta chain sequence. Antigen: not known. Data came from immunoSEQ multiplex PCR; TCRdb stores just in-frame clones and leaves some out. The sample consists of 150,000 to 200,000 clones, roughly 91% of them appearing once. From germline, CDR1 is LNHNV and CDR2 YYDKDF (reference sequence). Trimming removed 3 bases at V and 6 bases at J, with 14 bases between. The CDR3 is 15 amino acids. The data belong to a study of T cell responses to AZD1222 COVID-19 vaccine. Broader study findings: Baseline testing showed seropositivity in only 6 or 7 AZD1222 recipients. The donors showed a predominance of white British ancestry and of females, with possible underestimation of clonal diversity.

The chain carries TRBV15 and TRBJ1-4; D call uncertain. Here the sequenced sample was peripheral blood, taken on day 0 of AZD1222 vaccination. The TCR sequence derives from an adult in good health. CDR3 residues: CATSRGSWADEKLFF. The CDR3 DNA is TGTGCCACCAGCAGGGGTTCGTGGGCCGATGAAAAACTGTTTTTT.